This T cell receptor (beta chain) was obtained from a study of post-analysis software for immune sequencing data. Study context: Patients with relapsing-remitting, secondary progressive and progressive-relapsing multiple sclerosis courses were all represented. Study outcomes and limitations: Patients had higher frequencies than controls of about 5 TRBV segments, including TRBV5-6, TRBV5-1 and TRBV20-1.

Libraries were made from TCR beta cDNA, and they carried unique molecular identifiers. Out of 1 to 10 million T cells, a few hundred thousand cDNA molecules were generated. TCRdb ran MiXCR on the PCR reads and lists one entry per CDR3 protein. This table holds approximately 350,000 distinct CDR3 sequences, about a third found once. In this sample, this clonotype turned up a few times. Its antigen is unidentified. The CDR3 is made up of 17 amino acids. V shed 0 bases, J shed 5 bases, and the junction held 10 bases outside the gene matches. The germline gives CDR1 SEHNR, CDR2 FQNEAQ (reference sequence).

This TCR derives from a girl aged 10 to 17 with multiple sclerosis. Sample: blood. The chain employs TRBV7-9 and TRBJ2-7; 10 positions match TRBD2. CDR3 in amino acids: CASSLAGKRGGLNEQYF. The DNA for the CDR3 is TGTGCCAGCAGCTTAGCGGGCAAGCGGGGGGGCCTGAACGAGCAGTACTTC. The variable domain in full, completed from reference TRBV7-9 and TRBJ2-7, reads DTGVSQNPRHKITKRGQNVTFRCDPISEHNRLYWYRQTLGQGPEFLTYFQNEAQLEKSRLLSDRFSAERPKGSFSTLEIQRTEQGDSAMYLCASSLAGKRGGLNEQYFGPGTRLTVT.